Listed below are T cell receptor beta chains from one sample, sequenced in a study of CD8 T cells in Susac syndrome. TCRdb recomputed calls from the immunoSEQ multiplex PCR reads with MiXCR, one row per CDR3 protein. Among approximately 180,000 distinct CDR3 sequences, just under 95% were seen once, and the ten largest hold 0.099%. Sequenced input: CD4+ T cells from PBMCs. Source of these receptors: a human donor with Susac syndrome. Both conserved end residues are part of each CDR3. D genes are given only for firm matches. For some rows the clone size is stated as once, few or many, or as a class when expanded; others skip it.

CDR3 DNA: TGTGCCAGCAGTTTAGGGGGCGGCGGGTTAAGCTCCTACGAGCAGTACTTC
CDR3 protein: CASSLGGGGLSSYEQYF
V gene: TRBV28
D gene: .
clone size: .
J gene: TRBJ2-7

CDR3 DNA: TGTGCCAGCAGCCCCTACCCAAATGAAAAACTGTTTTTT
CDR3 protein: CASSPYPNEKLFF
V gene: TRBV7-7
D gene: .
clone size: .
J gene: TRBJ1-4

CDR3 DNA: TGTGCCAGCAGCTTATGGGGGGATTCACCCCTCCACTTT
CDR3 protein: CASSLWGDSPLHF
V gene: TRBV7-3
D gene: .
clone size: .
J gene: TRBJ1-6

CDR3 DNA: TGTGCCAGCGAGAAGGGGGACCGCACAGATACGCAGTATTTT
CDR3 protein: CASEKGDRTDTQYF
V gene: TRBV7-9
D gene: .
clone size: once
J gene: TRBJ2-3

CDR3 DNA: TGCGCCAGCAGCTTGGGAGGACAGAGGAACTATGGCTACACCTTC
CDR3 protein: CASSLGGQRNYGYTF
V gene: TRBV5-1
D gene: .
clone size: .
J gene: TRBJ1-2

CDR3 DNA: TGCGCCAGCAGCCACACAGGGGCTCCGAACACTGAAGCTTTCTTT
CDR3 protein: CASSHTGAPNTEAFF
V gene: TRBV4-1
D gene: TRBD1
clone size: .
J gene: TRBJ1-1

CDR3 DNA: TGTGCCAGCAGACGGACCCTCTCCGATGGCTACACCTTC
CDR3 protein: CASRRTLSDGYTF
V gene: TRBV6-1
D gene: .
clone size: .
J gene: TRBJ1-2

CDR3 DNA: TGCGCCAGCAGCTTGGGGCAGGGGAACACCGGGGAGCTGTTTTTT
CDR3 protein: CASSLGQGNTGELFF
V gene: TRBV5-1
D gene: .
clone size: .
J gene: TRBJ2-2

CDR3 DNA: TGTGCCAGCAGCCAAGAAAGCAGGGCGCGGGAGACCCAGTACTTC
CDR3 protein: CASSQESRARETQYF
V gene: TRBV4-2
D gene: .
clone size: .
J gene: TRBJ2-5

CDR3 DNA: TGTGCCAGCAGCTCCCCGGGACAGGGAATCCACACTGAAGCTTTCTTT
CDR3 protein: CASSSPGQGIHTEAFF
V gene: TRBV7-9
D gene: TRBD1
clone size: .
J gene: TRBJ1-1

CDR3 DNA: TGTGCCAGCAGTGAAAGGAGGGCAGGCCAAGACTATGGCTACACCTTC
CDR3 protein: CASSERRAGQDYGYTF
V gene: TRBV2
D gene: .
clone size: .
J gene: TRBJ1-2

CDR3 DNA: TGTGCCAGCAGCCAAGTGTGGGAGGGCCTTTCTGAGCAGTTCTTC
CDR3 protein: CASSQVWEGLSEQFF
V gene: TRBV3-1
D gene: TRBD2
clone size: .
J gene: TRBJ2-1

CDR3 DNA: TGTGCCAGCTCACCACTTCCGGGAATGGATGGCTACACCTTC
CDR3 protein: CASSPLPGMDGYTF
V gene: TRBV18
D gene: .
clone size: .
J gene: TRBJ1-2

CDR3 DNA: TGCGCCAGCAGCTTACTGACTAGCGGGAGGGCCAAGGGCGAGCAGTACTTC
CDR3 protein: CASSLLTSGRAKGEQYF
V gene: TRBV5-1
D gene: TRBD2
clone size: .
J gene: TRBJ2-7

CDR3 DNA: TGTGCCAGCAGCCTGGGGTCTAGCGGGGTACATGAGCAGTTCTTC
CDR3 protein: CASSLGSSGVHEQFF
V gene: TRBV2
D gene: TRBD2
clone size: .
J gene: TRBJ2-1

CDR3 DNA: TGCAGTGCTAGAGGACCGGGACTAGCGGGGGTGAATGAGCAGTTCTTC
CDR3 protein: CSARGPGLAGVNEQFF
V gene: TRBV20-1
D gene: TRBD2
clone size: .
J gene: TRBJ2-1

CDR3 DNA: TGTGCCAGCAGCGCTACGGGGGGCGTCGAGCGTGGCTACACCTTC
CDR3 protein: CASSATGGVERGYTF
V gene: TRBV9
D gene: .
clone size: .
J gene: TRBJ1-2

CDR3 DNA: TGTGCCATCAGCTCCACCGGGACAGGGATTCGAGATACGCAGTATTTT
CDR3 protein: CAISSTGTGIRDTQYF
V gene: TRBV10-3
D gene: TRBD1
clone size: .
J gene: TRBJ2-3

CDR3 DNA: TGTGCCAGTAGTCTGGGACAGCGGAATGAGCAGTTCTTC
CDR3 protein: CASSLGQRNEQFF
V gene: TRBV19
D gene: TRBD1
clone size: .
J gene: TRBJ2-1

CDR3 DNA: TGTGCCAGCAGTTTCGGACAGTGGGATCAGCCCCAGCATTTT
CDR3 protein: CASSFGQWDQPQHF
V gene: TRBV28
D gene: .
clone size: .
J gene: TRBJ1-5

CDR3 DNA: TGTGCCATCAGTGGGAGGGAGAACACTGAAGCTTTCTTT
CDR3 protein: CAISGRENTEAFF
V gene: TRBV10-3
D gene: .
clone size: .
J gene: TRBJ1-1

CDR3 DNA: TGCAGTGCTCAGGGGATAGGGGAGGGTGGAAACACCATATATTTT
CDR3 protein: CSAQGIGEGGNTIYF
V gene: TRBV20-1
D gene: .
clone size: .
J gene: TRBJ1-3

CDR3 DNA: TGCGCCAGCAGCCAAGAATTCGTAATAGCCGAGCAGTACTTC
CDR3 protein: CASSQEFVIAEQYF
V gene: TRBV4-3
D gene: .
clone size: .
J gene: TRBJ2-7

CDR3 DNA: TGTGCCAGCAGCGTAGACGGACAGGGTAGTTCCGTCCTGACTTTC
CDR3 protein: CASSVDGQGSSVLTF
V gene: TRBV9
D gene: TRBD1
clone size: .
J gene: TRBJ2-6

CDR3 DNA: TGTGCCAGCAGCTTGGGGCAGGGGGTCAACGAGCAGTACTTC
CDR3 protein: CASSLGQGVNEQYF
V gene: TRBV5-4
D gene: TRBD1
clone size: .
J gene: TRBJ2-7

CDR3 DNA: TGCAGTGCCCCGAAAGGGGGCTTAACAGATACGCAGTATTTT
CDR3 protein: CSAPKGGLTDTQYF
V gene: TRBV20-1
D gene: TRBD1
clone size: .
J gene: TRBJ2-3

CDR3 DNA: TGTGCCAGCAGCCAACCCTTAGGGTTTAGCACAGATACGCAGTATTTT
CDR3 protein: CASSQPLGFSTDTQYF
V gene: TRBV3-1
D gene: .
clone size: .
J gene: TRBJ2-3

CDR3 DNA: TGCAGTGCTAGGGTTGCCTTAGCGGGAGGACGCACAGATACGCAGTATTTT
CDR3 protein: CSARVALAGGRTDTQYF
V gene: TRBV20-1
D gene: TRBD2
clone size: .
J gene: TRBJ2-3

CDR3 DNA: TGCAGTGCTAGAGGAGCGGGAGGGTTCACGAACTACGAGCAGTACTTC
CDR3 protein: CSARGAGGFTNYEQYF
V gene: TRBV20-1
D gene: TRBD2
clone size: .
J gene: TRBJ2-7

CDR3 DNA: TGTGCCAGCAGGATTTCGGGACAGGGATTAGATACGCAGTATTTT
CDR3 protein: CASRISGQGLDTQYF
V gene: TRBV2
D gene: TRBD1
clone size: .
J gene: TRBJ2-3

CDR3 DNA: TGCAGCGTTGTTAGTCAGACATTTGGAACTTTCTTT
CDR3 protein: CSVVSQTFGTFF
V gene: TRBV29-1
D gene: .
clone size: .
J gene: TRBJ1-1

CDR3 DNA: TGTGCCACCAGTGATTGGGCCAGGGAGGGCGGCACAGATACGCAGTATTTT
CDR3 protein: CATSDWAREGGTDTQYF
V gene: TRBV24-1
D gene: TRBD2
clone size: once
J gene: TRBJ2-3

CDR3 DNA: TGCAGTGCGCCCCAACAGGGTACCGGGGAGCTGTTTTTT
CDR3 protein: CSAPQQGTGELFF
V gene: TRBV20-1
D gene: .
clone size: .
J gene: TRBJ2-2

CDR3 DNA: TGTGCCAGCAGGGGACCCCTTAGCTCCTACAATGAGCAGTTCTTC
CDR3 protein: CASRGPLSSYNEQFF
V gene: TRBV2
D gene: .
clone size: .
J gene: TRBJ2-1

CDR3 DNA: TGTGCCAGCAGTTTTAGGAGAATCCCACACAATGAGCAGTTCTTC
CDR3 protein: CASSFRRIPHNEQFF
V gene: TRBV12-3/TRBV12-4
D gene: .
clone size: .
J gene: TRBJ2-1

CDR3 DNA: TGTGCCAGCAAACGGACAGGGGGCGAAGAGACCCAGTACTTC
CDR3 protein: CASKRTGGEETQYF
V gene: TRBV18
D gene: TRBD1
clone size: .
J gene: TRBJ2-5

CDR3 DNA: TGTGCCAGCACCCGACAGCAGCAGAACACTGAAGCTTTCTTT
CDR3 protein: CASTRQQQNTEAFF
V gene: TRBV7-9
D gene: .
clone size: .
J gene: TRBJ1-1

CDR3 DNA: TGTGCCAGCAGCTTAGTCGGGGGTTCAACCTACGAGCAGTACTTC
CDR3 protein: CASSLVGGSTYEQYF
V gene: TRBV11-2
D gene: .
clone size: .
J gene: TRBJ2-7

CDR3 DNA: TGTGCCAGCAGCCGGGACAGTCAAGAGACCCAGTACTTC
CDR3 protein: CASSRDSQETQYF
V gene: TRBV7-7
D gene: TRBD1
clone size: .
J gene: TRBJ2-5

CDR3 DNA: TGTGCCAGCAGCCCTACAGCCGCCTTGAACACTGAAGCTTTCTTT
CDR3 protein: CASSPTAALNTEAFF
V gene: TRBV7-9
D gene: .
clone size: .
J gene: TRBJ1-1

CDR3 DNA: TGTGCCAGCTCGGGAACATCGAACTATGGCTACACCTTC
CDR3 protein: CASSGTSNYGYTF
V gene: TRBV27
D gene: .
clone size: .
J gene: TRBJ1-2

CDR3 DNA: TGTGCCAGCACCACTCGGGGAGGCGGCAGACAATACGAGCAGTACTTC
CDR3 protein: CASTTRGGGRQYEQYF
V gene: TRBV6-1
D gene: .
clone size: .
J gene: TRBJ2-7

CDR3 DNA: TGTGCCAGCAGCTTAGCTAGCGGGGGGGCTATCGAGCAGTACTTC
CDR3 protein: CASSLASGGAIEQYF
V gene: TRBV7-2
D gene: TRBD2
clone size: once
J gene: TRBJ2-7